The rows below give T cell receptor beta chains drawn from one sample of a study of cytomegalovirus exposure and HLA in healthy donors. The table came from immunoSEQ multiplex PCR; TCRdb's copy has only in-frame clones and leaves some out. This table has over 150,000 clones, about 68% appearing once. The sample taken for sequencing was PBMCs. These receptors were taken from a man between 18 and 29 years old in good health and CMV-seronegative. The CDR3 runs from the conserved cysteine through the conserved F or W. D genes are given only for firm matches. Only part of the rows carry a size: once, few, many, or a class if the clone is expanded.

v_gene	j_gene	len	abundance	d_gene	CDR3nt	CDR3aa
TRBV23-1	TRBJ2-7	16	-	-	TGCGCCAGCAGTCAACGGACAGACCCCAGCTCCTACGAGCAGTACTTC	CASSQRTDPSSYEQYF
TRBV4-3	TRBJ2-7	16	-	TRBD2	TGCGCCAGCAGCCAAGAGGCTAGCGGGGTATCCTACGAGCAGTACTTC	CASSQEASGVSYEQYF
TRBV27	TRBJ2-3	13	-	-	TGTGCCAGCAGTTTCGGTGGGCCAGATACGCAGTATTTT	CASSFGGPDTQYF
TRBV29-1	TRBJ1-5	13	-	-	TGCAGCGTCGGGCCCAGGCGGGGCCAGCCCCAGCATTTT	CSVGPRRGQPQHF
TRBV4-3	TRBJ2-5	15	-	TRBD2	TGCGCCAGCATCCAAGAAACTAGCGGGATAGCGACCCAGTACTTC	CASIQETSGIATQYF
TRBV10-1	TRBJ2-7	13	once	TRBD1	TGCGCCAGCAGTGAAGGGACAGGGGACGAGCAGTACTTC	CASSEGTGDEQYF
TRBV7-2	TRBJ2-2	19	-	TRBD2	TGTGCCAGCAGCCCAACTAACCTGGGACTAGCGGGAGTTTCCGGGGAGCTGTTTTTT	CASSPTNLGLAGVSGELFF
TRBV11-2	TRBJ2-7	10	-	-	TGTGCCAGCAGCTCCAACGAGCAGTACTTC	CASSSNEQYF
TRBV4-3	TRBJ2-3	17	-	TRBD2	TGCGCCAGCAGCCAAGAGGAAGGACTAGCGGGCACAGATACGCAGTATTTT	CASSQEEGLAGTDTQYF
TRBV19	TRBJ1-6	18	-	-	TGTGCCAGTAGTATAGATCCCCCAGCGGGGGGCTCTAATTCACCCCTCCACTTT	CASSIDPPAGGSNSPLHF
TRBV13	TRBJ2-3	15	-	TRBD1	TGTGCCAGCAGCTCCCGGGACAGAAGCACAGATACGCAGTATTTT	CASSSRDRSTDTQYF
TRBV5-1	TRBJ2-3	15	-	TRBD2	TGCGCCAGCTCCGTAGGAGCGGGAGATACAGATACGCAGTATTTT	CASSVGAGDTDTQYF
TRBV18	TRBJ2-1	16	once	-	TGTGCCAGCTCACCGGTCGCAGGGGTGATGGATAGTGAGCAGTTCTTC	CASSPVAGVMDSEQFF
TRBV28	TRBJ1-3	13	-	-	TGTGCCAGCAGAGATAGCTCTGGAAACACCATATATTTT	CASRDSSGNTIYF
TRBV7-9	TRBJ2-7	13	-	-	TGTTCCAGCAGCTTATCAGGGAACTCCGAGCAGTACTTC	CSSSLSGNSEQYF
TRBV28	TRBJ1-4	15	-	-	TGTGCCAGCAGTTTGTGGTGGGAAGGAGGGGAAAAACTGTTTTTT	CASSLWWEGGEKLFF
TRBV6-5	TRBJ2-5	14	-	-	TGTGCCAGCAGCTGGGGGCGCCGTACTGAGACCCAGTACTTC	CASSWGRRTETQYF
TRBV7-2	TRBJ2-7	14	-	TRBD2	TGTGCCAGCAGCCCAAACCGGGGGGGACGGGAGCAGTACTTC	CASSPNRGGREQYF